Here is one T cell receptor beta chain with its context. Primers for the PCR totalled 60 Vbeta and 13 Jbeta. Clones were read by immunoSEQ multiplex PCR, and TCRdb kept only the in-frame ones, dropping some. Among more than 95,000 clones listed, about 84% were seen once. The data were taken from a study of cytomegalovirus exposure and HLA in healthy donors. CDR3 size: 15 residues. V was pared by 0 bases and J by 7 bases, with 6 bases of the junction left unmatched. Germline CDR1 reads SGDLS; CDR2 reads YYNGEE. The rearrangement uses TRBV9 and TRBJ2-1, with 8 bases that match TRBD1. Sequenced input: PBMCs. The TCR was taken from a man aged 35 to 55 in good health and CMV-seronegative. CDR3 residues: CASSVVQGAFNEQFF. CDR3 DNA: TGTGCCAGCAGCGTAGTGCAGGGGGCGTTTAATGAGCAGTTCTTC.